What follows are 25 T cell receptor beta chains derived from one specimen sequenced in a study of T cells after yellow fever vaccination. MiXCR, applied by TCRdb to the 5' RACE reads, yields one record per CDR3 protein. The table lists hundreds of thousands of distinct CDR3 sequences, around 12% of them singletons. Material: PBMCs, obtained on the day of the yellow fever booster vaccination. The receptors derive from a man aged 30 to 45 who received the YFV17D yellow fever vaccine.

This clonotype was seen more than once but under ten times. The CDR3 DNA is TGTGCCAGCAGCCAAGACCTCCGTGGGGTAATGGGGAATGAGCAGTTCTTC. Translation: CASSQDLRGVMGNEQFF. The chain links TRBV3-1 to TRBJ2-1; D is unresolved. Germline values: CDR1 LGHDT, CDR2 YNNKEL (reference sequence). The V end was cut by 0 bases, the J end by 7 bases, with 19 bases between. The CDR3 has 17 amino acids.

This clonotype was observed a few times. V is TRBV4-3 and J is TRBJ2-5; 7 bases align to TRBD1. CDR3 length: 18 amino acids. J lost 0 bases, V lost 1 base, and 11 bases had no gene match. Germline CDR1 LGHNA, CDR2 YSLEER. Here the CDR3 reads CASSQVGLDRQYQETQYF. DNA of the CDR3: TGCGCCAGCAGCCAAGTAGGTCTGGACAGGCAGTACCAAGAGACCCAGTACTTC.

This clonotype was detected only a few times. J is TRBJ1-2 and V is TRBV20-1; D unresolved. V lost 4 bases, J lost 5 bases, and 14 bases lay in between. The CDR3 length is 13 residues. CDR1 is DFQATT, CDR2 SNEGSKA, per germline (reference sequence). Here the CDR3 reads CSAIGGVEYGYTF. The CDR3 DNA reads TGCAGTGCTATAGGTGGGGTCGAATATGGCTACACCTTC.

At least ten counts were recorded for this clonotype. CDR3 protein: CASRPRSNTEAFF. DNA for the CDR3: TGTGCCAGCAGACCCAGGTCGAACACTGAAGCTTTCTTT. V gene TRBV12-3 or TRBV12-4 combines with J gene TRBJ1-1; D not resolved. Trimming pared 6 bases from V and 1 base from J, leaving 9 bases between. The CDR3 runs to 13 residues.

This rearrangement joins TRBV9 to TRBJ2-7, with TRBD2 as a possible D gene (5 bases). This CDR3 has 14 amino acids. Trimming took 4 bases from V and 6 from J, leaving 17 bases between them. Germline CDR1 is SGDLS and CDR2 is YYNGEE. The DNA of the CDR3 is TGTGCCAGCAGCCCTAGGACTGTCTCGGGCGAGCAGTACTTC. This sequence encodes CASSPRTVSGEQYF.

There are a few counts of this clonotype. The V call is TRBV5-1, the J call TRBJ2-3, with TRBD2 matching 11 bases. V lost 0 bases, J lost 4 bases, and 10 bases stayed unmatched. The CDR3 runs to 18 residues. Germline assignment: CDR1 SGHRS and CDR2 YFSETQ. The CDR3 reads CASSLGFLLAGESDTQYF. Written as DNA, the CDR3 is TGCGCCAGCAGCTTGGGGTTCTTACTAGCGGGAGAATCAGATACGCAGTATTTT.

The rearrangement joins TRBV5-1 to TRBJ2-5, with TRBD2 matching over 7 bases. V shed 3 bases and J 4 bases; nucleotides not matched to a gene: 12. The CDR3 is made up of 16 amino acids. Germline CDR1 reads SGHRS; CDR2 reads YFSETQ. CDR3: CASSSAPAGAGETQYF. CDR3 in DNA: TGCGCCAGCAGCTCCGCCCCGGCGGGAGCAGGAGAGACCCAGTACTTC. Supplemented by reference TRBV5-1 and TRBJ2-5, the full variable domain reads KAGVTQTPRYLIKTRGQQVTLSCSPISGHRSVSWYQQTPGQGLQFLFEYFSETQRNKGNFPGRFSGRQFSNSRSEMNVSTLELGDSALYLCASSSAPAGAGETQYFGPGTRLLVL.

CDR3 sequence reads: CASSLTIPPDTQYF. The CDR3 coding sequence is TGTGCCAGCAGCTTGACCATTCCCCCAGATACGCAGTATTTT. The genes are TRBV7-2 and TRBJ2-3; D remains ambiguous. CDR1 and CDR2 from the germline V gene are SGHTA and FQGNSA. The CDR3 loop spans 14 amino acids. V lost 3 bases, J lost 4 bases, and 11 bases lay in between.

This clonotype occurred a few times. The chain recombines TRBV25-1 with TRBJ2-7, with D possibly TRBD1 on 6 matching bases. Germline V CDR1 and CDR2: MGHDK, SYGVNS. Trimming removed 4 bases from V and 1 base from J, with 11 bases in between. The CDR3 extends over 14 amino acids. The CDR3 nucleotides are TGTGCCAGCAGTGTAGAAGGGGGATCCTACGAGCAGTACTTC. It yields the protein CASSVEGGSYEQYF.

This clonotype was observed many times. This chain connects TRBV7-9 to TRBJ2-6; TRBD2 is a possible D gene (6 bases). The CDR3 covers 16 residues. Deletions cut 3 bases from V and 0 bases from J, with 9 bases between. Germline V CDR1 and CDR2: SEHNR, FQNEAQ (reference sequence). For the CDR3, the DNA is TGTGCCAGCAGCTTGGGAGGAGGCTCTGGGGCCAACGTCCTGACTTTC. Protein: CASSLGGGSGANVLTF.

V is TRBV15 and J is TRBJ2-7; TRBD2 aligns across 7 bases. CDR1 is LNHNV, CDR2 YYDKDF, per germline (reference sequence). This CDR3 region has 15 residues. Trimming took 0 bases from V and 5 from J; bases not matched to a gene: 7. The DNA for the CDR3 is TGTGCCACCAGCAGAGATATTGCTAGCGGCAACGAGCAGTACTTC. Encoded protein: CATSRDIASGNEQYF.

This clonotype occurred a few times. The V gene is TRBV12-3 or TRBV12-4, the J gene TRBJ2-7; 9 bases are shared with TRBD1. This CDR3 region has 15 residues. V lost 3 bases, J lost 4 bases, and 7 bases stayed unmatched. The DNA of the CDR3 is TGTGCCAGCAGTTTCCGGGGACAGGGTGGTTACGAGCAGTACTTC. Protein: CASSFRGQGGYEQYF.

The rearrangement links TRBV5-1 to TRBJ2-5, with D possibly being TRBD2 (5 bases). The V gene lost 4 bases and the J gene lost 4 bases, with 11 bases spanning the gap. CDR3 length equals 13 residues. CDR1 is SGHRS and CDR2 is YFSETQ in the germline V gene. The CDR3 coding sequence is TGCGCCAGCAGCAGGGAGCCCATAGAGACCCAGTACTTC. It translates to CASSREPIETQYF.

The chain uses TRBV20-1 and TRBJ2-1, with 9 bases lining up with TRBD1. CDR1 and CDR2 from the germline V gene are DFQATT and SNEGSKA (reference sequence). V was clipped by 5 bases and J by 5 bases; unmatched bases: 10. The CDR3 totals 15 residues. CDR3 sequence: CSALRDRDIDNEQFF. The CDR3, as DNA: TGCAGTGCTCTCCGGGACAGGGACATCGACAATGAGCAGTTCTTC.

The CDR3: CATSRDPTGQGSDEQYF. The CDR3 nucleotides read TGTGCCACCAGCAGAGATCCCACGGGACAGGGATCGGACGAGCAGTACTTC. V gene TRBV15 combines with J gene TRBJ2-7; TRBD1 agrees at 9 bases. CDR3 length: 17 residues. Losses at the gene ends were 0 bases for V and 5 bases for J; bases not matched to a gene: 11. In germline, CDR1 is LNHNV, CDR2 YYDKDF (reference sequence).

The CDR3 sequence is CSAQTVRGKNIQYF. CDR3 nucleotide sequence: TGCAGTGCACAGACAGTAAGGGGCAAAAACATTCAGTACTTC. The rearrangement links TRBV20-1 to TRBJ2-4; the D gene is possibly TRBD1 (5 bases). Trimming removed 6 bases from V and 3 bases from J, with 15 bases in between. Germline V lookup: CDR1 DFQATT, CDR2 SNEGSKA (reference sequence). The CDR3 has 14 amino acids.

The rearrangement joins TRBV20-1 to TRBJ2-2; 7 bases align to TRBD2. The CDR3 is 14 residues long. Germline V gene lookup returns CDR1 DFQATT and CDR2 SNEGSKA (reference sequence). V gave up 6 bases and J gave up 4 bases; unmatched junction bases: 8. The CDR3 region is CSAWRRESTGELFF. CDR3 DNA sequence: TGCAGTGCCTGGCGGCGGGAGAGCACCGGGGAGCTGTTTTTT.

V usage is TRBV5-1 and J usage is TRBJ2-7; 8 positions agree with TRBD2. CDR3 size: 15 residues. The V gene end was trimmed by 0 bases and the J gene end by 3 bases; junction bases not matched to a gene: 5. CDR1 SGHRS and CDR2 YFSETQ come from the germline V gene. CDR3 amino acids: CASSLAGSGNYEQYF. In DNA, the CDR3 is TGCGCCAGCAGCTTGGCGGGTAGCGGGAACTACGAGCAGTACTTC.

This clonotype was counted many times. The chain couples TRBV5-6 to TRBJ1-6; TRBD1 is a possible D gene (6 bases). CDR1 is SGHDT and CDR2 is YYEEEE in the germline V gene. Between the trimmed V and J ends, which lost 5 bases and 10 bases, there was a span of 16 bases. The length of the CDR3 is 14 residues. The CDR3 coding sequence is TGTGCCAGCAGTCCGACAAAAAGGGGGTCACCCCTCCACTTT. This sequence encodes CASSPTKRGSPLHF.

The CDR3 DNA reads as TGTGCCAGCTCCGGACAATATTATGAAAAACTGTTTTTT. Translation gives CASSGQYYEKLFF. The chain employs TRBV12-3 or TRBV12-4 and TRBJ1-4, with D possibly TRBD1 on 5 matching bases. V shed 8 bases and J shed 6 bases, with 13 bases lying between them. This CDR3 has 13 residues.

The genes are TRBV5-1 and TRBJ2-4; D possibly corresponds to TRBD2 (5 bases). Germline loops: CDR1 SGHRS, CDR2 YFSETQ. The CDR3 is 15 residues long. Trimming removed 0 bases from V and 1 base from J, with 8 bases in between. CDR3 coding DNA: TGCGCCAGCAGCTTGGCCTGGGAGGCCAAAAACATTCAGTACTTC. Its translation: CASSLAWEAKNIQYF.

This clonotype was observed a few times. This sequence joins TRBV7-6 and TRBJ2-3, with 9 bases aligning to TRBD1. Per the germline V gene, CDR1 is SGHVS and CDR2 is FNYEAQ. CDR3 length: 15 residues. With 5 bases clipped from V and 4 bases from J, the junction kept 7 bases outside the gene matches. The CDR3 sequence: CASSSRDRVSDTQYF. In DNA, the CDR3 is TGTGCCAGCAGCAGCCGGGACAGGGTATCAGATACGCAGTATTTT.

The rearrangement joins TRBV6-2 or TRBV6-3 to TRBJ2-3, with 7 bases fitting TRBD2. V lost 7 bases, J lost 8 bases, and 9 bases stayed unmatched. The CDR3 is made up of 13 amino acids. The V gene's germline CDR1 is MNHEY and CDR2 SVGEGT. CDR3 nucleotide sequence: TGTGCCAGCACCGGGACTAACGCACCTACGCAGTATTTT. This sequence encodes CASTGTNAPTQYF.

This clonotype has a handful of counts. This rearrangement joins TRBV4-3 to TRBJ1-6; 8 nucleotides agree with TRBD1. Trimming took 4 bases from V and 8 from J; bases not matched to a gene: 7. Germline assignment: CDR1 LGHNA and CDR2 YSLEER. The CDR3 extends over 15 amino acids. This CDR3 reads CASSLRTGLDSPLHF. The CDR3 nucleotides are TGCGCCAGCAGCCTGAGGACAGGGTTGGATTCACCCCTCCACTTT.

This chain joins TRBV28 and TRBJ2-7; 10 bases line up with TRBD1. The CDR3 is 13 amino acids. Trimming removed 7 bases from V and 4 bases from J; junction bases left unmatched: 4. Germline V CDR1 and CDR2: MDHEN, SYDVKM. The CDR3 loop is CASKTGGGYEQYF. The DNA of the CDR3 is TGTGCCAGCAAGACAGGGGGCGGGTACGAGCAGTACTTC.